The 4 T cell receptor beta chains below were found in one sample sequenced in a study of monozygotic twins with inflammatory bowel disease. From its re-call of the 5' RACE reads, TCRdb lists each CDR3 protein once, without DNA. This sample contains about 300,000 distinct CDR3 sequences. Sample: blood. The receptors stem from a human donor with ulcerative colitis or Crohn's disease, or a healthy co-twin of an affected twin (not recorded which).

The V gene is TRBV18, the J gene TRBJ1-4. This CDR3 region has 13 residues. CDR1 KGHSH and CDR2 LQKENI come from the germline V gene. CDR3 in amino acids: CASSPPGNEKLFF.

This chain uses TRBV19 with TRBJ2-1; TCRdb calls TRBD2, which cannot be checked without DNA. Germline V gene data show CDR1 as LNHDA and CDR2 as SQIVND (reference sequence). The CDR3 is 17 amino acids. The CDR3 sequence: CASSAGTGTSGVNEQFF.

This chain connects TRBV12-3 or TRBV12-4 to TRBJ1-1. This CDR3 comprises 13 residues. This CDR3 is CAIAGIMNTEAFF.

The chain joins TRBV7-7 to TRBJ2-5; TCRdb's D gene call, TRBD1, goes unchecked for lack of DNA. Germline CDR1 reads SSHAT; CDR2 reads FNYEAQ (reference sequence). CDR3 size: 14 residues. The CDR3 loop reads CASSKGTGKETQYF.